The 13 T cell receptor beta chains presented below share a single source sample, sequenced in a study of breast tumors, draining lymph nodes, adjacent tissues. The lymph nodes were axillary draining lymph nodes from breast cancer patients. In TCRdb, the multiplex PCR reads were re-called with MiXCR into one record per CDR3 protein. The sample lists 150,000 to 200,000 distinct CDR3 sequences, roughly 31% seen once, with approximately 4.3% in the top ten. The sequenced material came from axillary lymph node tissue. These TCRs come from a female donor with breast cancer. Some clones in this sample may be carry-over from other donors' samples.

This clonotype has at least ten counts. J is TRBJ2-7 and V is TRBV20-1; 8 bases are shared with TRBD2. The germline V gene has CDR1 DFQATT and CDR2 SNEGSKA (reference sequence). The CDR3 has 15 residues. V lost 0 bases to trimming and J lost 0 bases; unmatched junction nucleotides: 4. CDR3 sequence reads: CSARDRGGSSYEQYF. As DNA, the CDR3 is TGCAGTGCTAGAGATCGGGGGGGGTCCTCCTACGAGCAGTACTTC.

This clonotype was recorded at least ten times. This chain uses TRBV6-5 with TRBJ2-5; 7 nucleotides match TRBD1. CDR3 size: 14 residues. J gave up 4 bases and V 5 bases, and 7 bases lay outside the gene matches. Germline V gene lookup returns CDR1 MNHEY and CDR2 SVGAGI. The CDR3 bases are TGTGCCAGCAGTGCTAACAGGGGACGAGAGACCCAGTACTTC. Translated, it gives CASSANRGRETQYF.

This clonotype was counted at least ten times. The rearrangement uses TRBV6-2 or TRBV6-3 and TRBJ2-3; D not certain. Germline V gene data show CDR1 as MNHEY and CDR2 as SVGEGT. V lost 3 bases, J lost 7 bases, and 11 bases lay in between. This CDR3 has 13 amino acids. CDR3 bases: TGTGCCAGCAGTTATGCCTTACACAATACGCAGTATTTT. Protein: CASSYALHNTQYF.

This clonotype was observed at least ten times. CDR3 bases: TGTGCCAGCAGCTTTGATCACAGGAACTATGGCTACACCTTC. It encodes CASSFDHRNYGYTF. The gene calls are TRBV7-2 and TRBJ1-2; perhaps TRBD1 as D (5 bases). CDR3 length: 14 residues. V was shortened by 3 bases and J by 2 bases, with 10 bases between the two germline ends. Germline V CDR1 and CDR2: SGHTA, FQGNSA. Using reference TRBV7-2 and TRBJ1-2 for the parts outside the CDR3, the full variable domain is GAGVSQSPSNKVTEKGKDVELRCDPISGHTALYWYRQSLGQGLEFLIYFQGNSAPDKSGLPSDRFSAERTGGSVSTLTIQRTQQEDSAVYLCASSFDHRNYGYTFGSGTRLTVV.

Comments on this clonotype: A much bigger clone sits one base away, suggesting this may be a read error. This CDR3 is missing its conserved last phenylalanine or tryptophan, likely due to a read error. The V gene is TRBV2, the J gene TRBJ2-4; possible D gene TRBD1, 5 bases. The CDR3 runs to 16 residues. Per germline, CDR1 SNHLY and CDR2 FYNNEI. V was clipped by 1 base and J by 0 bases, with 10 bases between them. The CDR3 sequence is CASSEGPGLAKNIQYL. For the CDR3, the DNA is TGTGCCAGCAGTGAAGGCCCAGGGCTAGCCAAAAACATTCAGTACCTC.

This clonotype has a count of ten or more. The chain employs TRBV12-3 or TRBV12-4 and TRBJ2-1; 8 nucleotides line up with TRBD2. CDR3 length equals 14 residues. The trim removed 6 bases at V and 2 bases at J, leaving 3 bases unmatched. CDR3 nucleotides: TGTGCCAGCAGGCGGCGGGAGGCCTACAATGAGCAGTTCTTC. Translation: CASRRREAYNEQFF.

There are many counts of this clonotype. V is TRBV20-1 and J is TRBJ2-1; the match to TRBD2 covers 7 bases. The V segment lost 6 bases and the J segment 8 bases; nucleotides outside the gene matches: 7. Germline V gives CDR1 DFQATT, CDR2 SNEGSKA (reference sequence). The CDR3 loop spans 12 amino acids. CDR3 in DNA: TGCAGTGCGCAGACTAGCCCAGATGAGCAGTTCTTC. Residues: CSAQTSPDEQFF.

The sample holds many counts of this clonotype. This rearrangement joins TRBV7-8 to TRBJ2-2, with 9 bases matching TRBD2. Germline-derived CDR1 and CDR2 are SGHVS and FQNEAQ. The CDR3 loop spans 15 amino acids. J lost 5 bases, V lost 4 bases, and 5 bases had no gene match. In DNA, the CDR3 is TGTGCCAGCAGCTCCCGACTAGCGGTTACCGGGGAGCTGTTTTTT. Translating it yields CASSSRLAVTGELFF.

This clonotype was counted ten times or more. The V gene is TRBV7-8, the J gene TRBJ2-6; D not certain. CDR3 length: 14 amino acids. V was clipped by 0 bases and J by 3 bases, with 3 bases between them. Per germline, CDR1 SGHVS and CDR2 FQNEAQ. The DNA for the CDR3 is TGTGCCAGCAGCTTAGCTCGTGGGGCCAACGTCCTGACTTTC. This encodes CASSLARGANVLTF.

Details on this clonotype: It may be a read error: a sequence one base away is much more abundant. The chain uses TRBV2 and TRBJ1-3; 7 bases are shared with TRBD1. Per germline, CDR1 SNHLY and CDR2 FYNNEI. V lost 6 bases, J lost 3 bases, and 8 bases stayed unmatched. The CDR3 is 15 amino acids. The CDR3, as DNA: TGTGCCAGCAGCCGAGGGAGGGGGCTTGGAAACACCATATATTTT. This gives the protein CASSRGRGLGNTIYF. The full variable domain, its missing parts supplied by reference TRBV2 and TRBJ1-3, is EPEVTQTPSHQVTQMGQEVILRCVPISNHLYFYWYRQILGQKVEFLVSFYNNEISEKSEIFDDQFSVERPDGSNFTLKIRSTKLEDSAMYFCASSRGRGLGNTIYFGEGSWLTVV.

In its sample, this clonotype was seen many times. The chain links TRBV5-1 to TRBJ1-4; D possibly corresponds to TRBD1 (5 bases). V was trimmed by 5 bases and J by 8 bases, leaving 16 bases between them. Germline CDR1 is SGHRS and CDR2 is YFSETQ. The CDR3 is 14 amino acids. This chain's CDR3 is CASRMDPGDEKLFF. As DNA, the CDR3 is TGCGCCAGCAGAATGGACCCGGGGGACGAAAAACTGTTTTTT.

The chain has TRBV7-8 and TRBJ2-5; TRBD2 matches at 9 bases. The CDR3 extends over 16 amino acids. J gave up 1 base and V 2 bases, and 5 bases lay outside the gene matches. The germline gives CDR1 SGHVS, CDR2 FQNEAQ. CDR3 loop: CASSLTAGGSQETQYF. The CDR3, as DNA: TGTGCCAGCAGCTTAACAGCGGGAGGCTCCCAAGAGACCCAGTACTTC. Together with reference TRBV7-8 and TRBJ2-5, the CDR3 gives the full variable domain: GAGVSQSPRYKVAKRGQDVALRCDPISGHVSLFWYQQALGQGPEFLTYFQNEAQLDKSGLPSDRFFAERPEGSVSTLKIQRTQQEDSAVYLCASSLTAGGSQETQYFGPGTRLLVL.

This clonotype was counted at least ten times. The V call is TRBV19, the J call TRBJ2-1; D unresolved. V was clipped by 10 bases and J by 3 bases, with 7 bases between them. From germline, CDR1 is LNHDA and CDR2 SQIVND (reference sequence). The CDR3 runs 11 residues. The CDR3 bases are TGTGCCATTGGGGACTACAATGAGCAGTTCTTC. Protein sequence: CAIGDYNEQFF.